This TCR beta chain was sequenced for a study of Ad26.COV2.S vaccination and SARS-CoV-2 variants (dated by TCRdb to about 2021). With regard to the full study: TCRbeta repertoire sequencing served as the tool for gauging how specific and how broad the SARS-CoV-2-reactive T cell receptors were following Ad26.COV2.S vaccination. The TCR-sequenced set comprised about 32 samples: approximately 20 Ad26.COV2.S vaccine recipients, 5 placebo recipients and 8 SARS-CoV-2 convalescent individuals.

Ends trimmed: V by 2 bases, J by 4 bases; bases unmatched to a gene: 14. The CDR3 numbers 18 residues from cysteine through phenylalanine. Only CDR3 DNA is held: 54 bases, read in frame from base 1. About this clone itself: The antigen it recognizes is unknown. No base quality information exists; no much larger clone differs at one position.

Summary of the overall study and its limitations: According to the authors, total T cell responses may have been underestimated by the TCR breadth and depth analyses. Non-spike TCR breadth was comparable between vaccine and placebo recipients, consistent with the vaccine containing only spike. After vaccination, substantial breadth of spike-specific CD8+ and CD4+ T cell responses was reported. Spike-specific TCR breadth was higher in Ad26.COV2.S recipients than in placebo recipients (P = 0.0014).

The immunoSEQ Assay was used to sequence TCRbeta CDR3 regions. After extraction, genomic DNA underwent amplification by bias-controlled multiplex PCR, followed by high-throughput sequencing. In the authors' own workflow: To quantify the absolute abundance of every unique TCRbeta CDR3 region, sequences were collapsed and filtered. T cell fraction was estimated by normalizing TCRbeta template counts to usable DNA, which was measured by amplifying reference genes present in all nucleated cells. Repertoire TCRs were annotated as SARS-CoV-2-specific when V gene, CDR3 amino acid sequence and J gene were exactly matched to a known reactive TCR set. The reference SARS-CoV-2 TCR set was obtained from MIRA and was filtered for enrichment in COVID-19-positive ImmuneCODE repertoires, whereby public or cross-reactive TCRs were removed. Drawing on the MIRA antigens, annotated TCRs were analysed further at the level of specific ORF or position within ORF. Breadth was defined as the number of annotated unique rearrangements divided by the total number of unique productive rearrangements, and depth was defined as the summed frequency of the annotated unique rearrangements. Two-sided Wilcoxon rank-sum tests were applied when comparing TCR breadth between groups. TCRdb limited this immuneACCESS table to in-frame rearrangements with V and J called. A share of clones is missing; checked studies link under half to unresolved V genes, and the rest is unexplained. The D gene and trimming were derived from the DNA, and the V and J assignments and clone size from that table. This sample comprises hundreds of thousands of clones, about 91% of them detected only once. The top ten clonotypes cover about 3.9% of the sample.

Explained via the paper, the time point label denotes: individuals recovered from natural SARS-CoV-2 infection. This clonotype was obtained from a human donor who had recovered from COVID-19. The chain was built from TRBV6-7 and TRBJ1-2, with 9 bases aligning to TRBD1. TRBV6-7 is an ORF for which the function is uncertain. The sample in question was peripheral blood, obtained after recovery from COVID-19. The sequenced DNA: TGTGCCAGCAGTTACGCCTCCCGGGACAGGGATCGACGCTATGGCTACACCTTC. This encodes CASSYASRDRDRRYGYTF.